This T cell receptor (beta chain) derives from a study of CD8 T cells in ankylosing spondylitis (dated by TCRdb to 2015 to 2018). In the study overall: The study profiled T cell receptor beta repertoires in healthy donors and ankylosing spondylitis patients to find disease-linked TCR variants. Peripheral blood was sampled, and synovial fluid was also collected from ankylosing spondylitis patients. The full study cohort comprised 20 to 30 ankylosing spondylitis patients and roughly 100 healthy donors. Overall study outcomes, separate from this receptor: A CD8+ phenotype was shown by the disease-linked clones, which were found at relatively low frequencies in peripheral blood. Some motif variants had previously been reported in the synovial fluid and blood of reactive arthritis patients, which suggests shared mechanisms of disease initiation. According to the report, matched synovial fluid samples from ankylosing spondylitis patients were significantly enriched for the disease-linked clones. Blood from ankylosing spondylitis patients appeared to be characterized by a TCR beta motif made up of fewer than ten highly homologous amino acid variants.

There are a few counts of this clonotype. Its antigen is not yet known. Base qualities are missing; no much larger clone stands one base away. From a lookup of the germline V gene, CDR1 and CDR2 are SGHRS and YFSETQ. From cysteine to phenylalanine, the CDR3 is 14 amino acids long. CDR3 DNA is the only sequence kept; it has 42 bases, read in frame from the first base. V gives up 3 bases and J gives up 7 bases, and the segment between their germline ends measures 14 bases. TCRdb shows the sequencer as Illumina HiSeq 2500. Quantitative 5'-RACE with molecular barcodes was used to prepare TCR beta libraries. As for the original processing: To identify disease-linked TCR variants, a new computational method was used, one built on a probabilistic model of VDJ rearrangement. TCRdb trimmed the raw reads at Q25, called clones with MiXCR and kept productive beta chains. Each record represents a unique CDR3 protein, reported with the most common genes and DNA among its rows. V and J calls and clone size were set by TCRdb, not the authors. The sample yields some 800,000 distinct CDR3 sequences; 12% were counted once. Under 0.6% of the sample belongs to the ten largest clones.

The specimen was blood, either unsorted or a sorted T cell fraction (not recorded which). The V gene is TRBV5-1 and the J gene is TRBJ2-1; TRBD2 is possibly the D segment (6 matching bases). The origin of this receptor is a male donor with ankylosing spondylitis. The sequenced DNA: TGCGCCAGCAGCTGGGGCGGGGTGGGGAATGAGCAGTTCTTC. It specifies CASSWGGVGNEQFF.